These 26 T cell receptor beta chains came from one sample sequenced in a study of cytomegalovirus exposure and HLA in healthy donors (dated by TCRdb to 2015 to 2018). The library was generated by the immunoSEQ multiplex PCR assay. Entries here come from immuneACCESS through TCRdb and include only in-frame sequences with V and J called. Some clones fail to appear in such tables; in the studies checked, an unresolved V gene covers under half of the shortfall, and the cause of the remainder is unknown. The sample includes approximately 59,000 clones, with roughly 93% observed a single time. The ten largest clones represent under 2% of the sample. The sequenced sample consisted of PBMCs. These receptors were collected from a woman aged 18-29 years in good health and CMV-seropositive.

The rearrangement joins TRBV30 to TRBJ2-5; 10 positions match TRBD2. CDR1 GTSNPN and CDR2 SVGIG come from the germline V gene (reference sequence). The CDR3 is 14 amino acids. V lost 3 bases, J lost 4 bases, and 5 bases stayed unmatched. CDR3 region: CAWSAPSGGETQYF. The CDR3 DNA sequence: TGTGCCTGGAGCGCTCCTAGCGGGGGAGAGACCCAGTACTTC. Filled out from reference TRBV30 and TRBJ2-5, the complete variable domain reads SQTIHQWPATLVQPVGSPLSLECTVEGTSNPNLYWYRQAAGRGLQLLFYSVGIGQISSEVPQNLSASRPQDRQFILSSKKLLLSDSGFYLCAWSAPSGGETQYFGPGTRLLVL.

The V gene is TRBV4-1, the J gene TRBJ1-1; D perhaps matches TRBD1 (6 bases). This CDR3 has 16 residues. Germline V gene sequence: CDR1 MGHRA, CDR2 YSYEKL. Trimming removed 0 bases at V and 1 base at J, with 12 bases between. CDR3 protein: CASSQDPGRGNTEAFF. The CDR3 DNA sequence: TGCGCCAGCAGCCAAGATCCCGGCAGGGGGAACACTGAAGCTTTCTTT.

The rearrangement links TRBV5-1 to TRBJ2-7; 8 bases are shared with TRBD1. Germline CDR1 is SGHRS and CDR2 is YFSETQ. J was trimmed by 6 bases and V by 4 bases; bases with no gene match: 6. CDR3 length: 13 residues. Here the CDR3 reads CASSTGQGGEQYF. The CDR3 DNA follows: TGCGCCAGCAGCACAGGACAGGGTGGCGAGCAGTACTTC. The full variable domain, with the rest looked up from reference TRBV5-1 and TRBJ2-7, is KAGVTQTPRYLIKTRGQQVTLSCSPISGHRSVSWYQQTPGQGLQFLFEYFSETQRNKGNFPGRFSGRQFSNSRSEMNVSTLELGDSALYLCASSTGQGGEQYFGPGTRLTVT.

The gene calls are TRBV10-3 and TRBJ1-6; 7 bases agree with TRBD1. The CDR3 is 17 amino acids. From germline, CDR1 is ENHRY and CDR2 SYGVKD. Trimming at V came to 10 bases and at J to 1 base, leaving 13 bases not matched to a gene. The chain's CDR3 is CATYLQTTGSYNSPLHF. The CDR3 DNA reads TGTGCCACCTACCTCCAAACGACAGGGTCCTATAATTCACCCCTCCACTTT.

The chain employs TRBV6-5 and TRBJ2-7, with D perhaps TRBD2 (6 bases). The CDR3 runs 13 residues. Germline CDR1 MNHEY, CDR2 SVGAGI. Trimming removed 5 bases from V and 2 bases from J, with 10 bases in between. In nucleotides, the CDR3 is TGTGCCAGCAGTGACGGGAGTCCCTACGAGCAGTACTTC. This translates into CASSDGSPYEQYF.

The rearrangement joins TRBV27 to TRBJ2-1; a weak D match, TRBD1 (5 bases). The V gene's germline CDR1 is MNHEY and CDR2 SMNVEV (reference sequence). Trimming cost V 3 bases and J 2 bases, with 8 bases left between them. The CDR3 has 14 residues. CDR3 coding DNA: TGTGCCAGCAGTTTGGCAGGGCCCTACAATGAGCAGTTCTTC. Protein: CASSLAGPYNEQFF.

This clone was detected only once. The chain uses TRBV5-6 and TRBJ1-3; TRBD1 matches 7 bases. The CDR3 totals 17 residues. The trim removed 2 bases at V and 1 base at J, leaving 9 bases unmatched. Germline CDR1 and CDR2: SGHDT and YYEEEE. CDR3 region: CASSFYKGTVSGNTIYF. The CDR3 DNA is TGTGCCAGCAGCTTTTACAAAGGGACAGTTTCTGGAAACACCATATATTTT.

The J gene is TRBJ2-5, the V gene TRBV5-1; TRBD1 might be the D (5 bases). The ends were cut back, 2 bases at V and 4 bases at J, with 9 bases in the middle. The germline V gene has CDR1 SGHRS and CDR2 YFSETQ. The CDR3 loop spans 13 amino acids. CDR3 loop: CASSLSGPETQYF. The CDR3 DNA follows: TGCGCCAGCAGCTTATCAGGGCCAGAGACCCAGTACTTC. The entire variable domain, with the rest obtained from reference TRBV5-1 and TRBJ2-5, is as follows: KAGVTQTPRYLIKTRGQQVTLSCSPISGHRSVSWYQQTPGQGLQFLFEYFSETQRNKGNFPGRFSGRQFSNSRSEMNVSTLELGDSALYLCASSLSGPETQYFGPGTRLLVL.

The V and J genes are TRBV7-2 and TRBJ1-1, with D perhaps matching TRBD1 (5 bases). Trimming removed 5 bases from V and 3 bases from J, with 19 bases in between. The CDR3 loop spans 16 amino acids. The V gene's germline CDR1 is SGHTA and CDR2 FQGNSA. The CDR3 spells CASSRTGSWGDTEAFF. CDR3 bases: TGTGCCAGCAGCCGGACGGGCAGCTGGGGGGACACTGAAGCTTTCTTT.

The rearrangement links TRBV7-6 to TRBJ2-3; D gene uncertain. CDR3 length equals 14 residues. Germline CDR1 and CDR2: SGHVS and FNYEAQ. Trimming pared 5 bases from V and 6 bases from J, leaving 15 bases between. The CDR3 region has the DNA TGTGCCAGCAGCCCGAGTAGCACAAGGGATACGCAGTATTTT. This encodes CASSPSSTRDTQYF.

The chain joins TRBV29-1 to TRBJ2-2; no definite D call. This CDR3 has 13 residues. From germline, CDR1 is SQVTM and CDR2 ANQGSEA. The V end lost 7 bases, the J end lost 0 bases, and 9 bases lay between the germline ends. This CDR3 reads CSGAQTNTGELFF. The CDR3 coding sequence is TGCAGCGGGGCCCAGACGAACACCGGGGAGCTGTTTTTT.

This rearrangement joins TRBV15 to TRBJ1-5; D is ambiguous. The germline CDR1 and CDR2 sequences are LNHNV and YYDKDF (reference sequence). The CDR3 extends over 20 amino acids. Trimming shortened V by 1 base and J by 3 bases, and 25 bases separated the two germline ends. The CDR3 nucleotides read TGTGCCACCAGCAGAGTGCAAAGGCCACGCACTACCCAAGTCAATCAGCCCCAGCATTTT. Translation gives CATSRVQRPRTTQVNQPQHF. The full variable domain, rest sourced from reference TRBV15 and TRBJ1-5, is DAMVIQNPRYQVTQFGKPVTLSCSQTLNHNVMYWYQQKSSQAPKLLFHYYDKDFNNEADTPDNFQSRRPNTSFCFLDIRSPGLGDTAMYLCATSRVQRPRTTQVNQPQHFGDGTRLSIL.

V is TRBV5-6 and J is TRBJ1-2, with 7 bases identical to TRBD1. In germline, CDR1 is SGHDT, CDR2 YYEEEE. V trimming: 1 base; J trimming: 6 bases; junction bases outside the gene matches: 6. The length of the CDR3 is 14 residues. DNA for the CDR3: TGTGCCAGCAGCTTGCAACAGGGGAGAAATGGCTACACCTTC. Its protein product is CASSLQQGRNGYTF.

The V call is TRBV5-4, the J call TRBJ2-3; TRBD1 agrees at 9 bases. The V gene's germline CDR1 is SGHNT and CDR2 YYREEE (reference sequence). This CDR3 contains 14 residues. With 0 bases clipped from V and 4 bases from J, the junction kept 0 bases outside the gene matches. CDR3 sequence: CASSLGQGADTQYF. The CDR3 DNA is TGTGCCAGCAGCTTGGGACAGGGGGCAGATACGCAGTATTTT.

The genes are TRBV19 and TRBJ1-6; 9 bases align to TRBD1. The CDR3 length is 16 residues. Germline lookup yields CDR1 LNHDA and CDR2 SQIVND (reference sequence). The V and J ends lost 4 bases and 9 bases, in that order; junction bases with no gene match: 10. The CDR3 region is CASSTFGTGKLSPLHF. The CDR3 bases are TGTGCCAGTAGTACCTTTGGGACAGGGAAACTTTCACCCCTCCACTTT. The full variable domain, rest sourced from reference TRBV19 and TRBJ1-6, is DGGITQSPKYLFRKEGQNVTLSCEQNLNHDAMYWYRQDPGQGLRLIYYSQIVNDFQKGDIAEGYSVSREKKESFPLTVTSAQKNPTAFYLCASSTFGTGKLSPLHFGNGTRLTVT.

For this clone: One junction end does not reproduce the germline sequence, and a read error may be involved. The rearrangement uses TRBV7-8 and TRBJ2-7; 9 positions match TRBD1. In germline, CDR1 is SGHVS, CDR2 FQNEAQ. The CDR3 is 14 amino acids. The CDR3 reads CASSLTGGSNEQYF. The DNA for the CDR3 is TGTGCCAGCAGCTTAACAGGGGGCTCCAACGAGCAGTACTTC.

The rearrangement links TRBV6-1 to TRBJ2-5; 10 nucleotides align to TRBD2. V shed 1 base, J shed 4 bases, and the junction held 3 bases outside the gene matches. The CDR3 loop spans 15 amino acids. Germline CDR1 is MNHNS and CDR2 is SASEGT. In nucleotides, the CDR3 is TGTGCCAGCAGTGAAGAAGCGGGGGGGCCAGAGACCCAGTACTTC. It is translated as CASSEEAGGPETQYF.

The V call is TRBV5-4, the J call TRBJ2-2, with 11 bases fitting TRBD1. The CDR3 is 15 residues long. V lost 4 bases and J lost 4; bases outside the gene matches: 3. Germline V lookup: CDR1 SGHNT, CDR2 YYREEE (reference sequence). CDR3 amino acids: CASSPGQGGTGELFF. CDR3 in DNA: TGTGCCAGCAGCCCGGGACAGGGGGGCACCGGGGAGCTGTTTTTT. The full variable domain, in which reference TRBV5-4 and TRBJ2-2 provide the parts outside the CDR3, is ETGVTQSPTHLIKTRGQQVTLRCSSQSGHNTVSWYQQALGQGPQFIFQYYREEENGRGNFPPRFSGLQFPNYSSELNVNALELDDSALYLCASSPGQGGTGELFFGEGSRLTVL.

The count of this clone is one. This chain connects TRBV27 to TRBJ2-3; TRBD2 matches 14 bases. The V segment lost 5 bases and the J segment 3 bases; nucleotides outside the gene matches: 7. The germline gives CDR1 MNHEY, CDR2 SMNVEV (reference sequence). There are 17 residues in the CDR3. The DNA for the CDR3 is TGTGCCAGCAGTCTTCCGGGACTAGCGGGGGCTACAGATACGCAGTATTTT. Translating gives CASSLPGLAGATDTQYF.

The V gene is TRBV7-2, the J gene TRBJ1-2, with TRBD1 as a possible D gene (6 bases). CDR1 and CDR2 (germline): SGHTA, FQGNSA. The CDR3 covers 15 residues. Trimming took off 5 bases at V and 2 bases at J, with 15 bases between the two ends. The CDR3 loop reads CASSDGQLGNYGYTF. The CDR3 nucleotides are TGTGCCAGCAGCGACGGACAGTTGGGGAACTATGGCTACACCTTC.

The chain combines TRBV9 with TRBJ2-7; 7 nucleotides agree with TRBD1. V lost 2 bases to trimming and J lost 0 bases; unmatched junction nucleotides: 5. CDR3 length: 15 amino acids. The germline CDR1 and CDR2 sequences are SGDLS and YYNGEE. The CDR3 DNA sequence: TGTGCCAGCAGCGTGACAGGGACCAACTCCTACGAGCAGTACTTC. It is translated as CASSVTGTNSYEQYF.

V and J are TRBV4-3 and TRBJ2-3; 12 nucleotides align to TRBD1. Germline-derived CDR1 and CDR2 are LGHNA and YSLEER. V was pared by 2 bases and J by 6 bases, with 6 bases of the junction left unmatched. There are 16 residues in the CDR3. The CDR3 region has the DNA TGCGCCAGCAGCCAAATCCCGGGACAGGGGGCCGATACGCAGTATTTT. This codes for CASSQIPGQGADTQYF.

The rearrangement links TRBV7-9 to TRBJ2-5, with TRBD1 identical over 7 bases. Germline CDR1 reads SEHNR; CDR2 reads FQNEAQ (reference sequence). Trimming at V came to 5 bases and at J to 5 bases, leaving 14 bases not matched to a gene. This CDR3 has 16 residues. In nucleotides, the CDR3 is TGTGCCAGCAGCGTTAACAGGGGATCCTACGTGGAGACCCAGTACTTC. Amino acids: CASSVNRGSYVETQYF. Complete variable domain (other parts from reference TRBV7-9 and TRBJ2-5): DTGVSQNPRHKITKRGQNVTFRCDPISEHNRLYWYRQTLGQGPEFLTYFQNEAQLEKSRLLSDRFSAERPKGSFSTLEIQRTEQGDSAMYLCASSVNRGSYVETQYFGPGTRLLVL.

The chain has TRBV27 and TRBJ2-2; D unresolved. The CDR3 runs 13 residues. From germline, CDR1 is MNHEY and CDR2 SMNVEV (reference sequence). Trimming left V 0 bases short and J 9 bases short, with 8 bases between. The CDR3 coding sequence is TGTGCCAGCAGTTTATCGTTTCTCCGGGAGCTGTTTTTT. It is translated as CASSLSFLRELFF.

V is TRBV5-1 and J is TRBJ2-2; D unresolved. CDR3 length: 15 residues. V was clipped by 3 bases and J by 4 bases, with 13 bases between them. Per germline, CDR1 SGHRS and CDR2 YFSETQ. CDR3 loop: CASSSTADGTGELFF. In DNA, the CDR3 is TGCGCCAGCAGCTCCACAGCAGACGGCACCGGGGAGCTGTTTTTT.

The rearrangement links TRBV6-1 to TRBJ2-2; D is unclear. This CDR3 is 14 amino acids long. The V end lost 7 bases, the J end lost 6 bases, and 15 bases lay between the germline ends. Germline V gene data show CDR1 as MNHNS and CDR2 as SASEGT. The CDR3 coding sequence is TGTGCCAGCACTCGCCAGCCGAGGCCCGGGGAGCTGTTTTTT. Translating gives CASTRQPRPGELFF.